This T cell receptor beta chain was obtained from a study of blood T cell repertoires in COVID-19. As handled by the study authors: Estimation of nucleated cell counts was performed using reference gene primer amplification. Measured with immunoSEQ multiplex PCR; TCRdb has only the in-frame clones, and not every one. D and trimming were read from the DNA, whereas the V and J calls and clone size are those reported in that table. The sample has 150,000 to 200,000 clones; around 92% are singletons. Trimming removed 2 bases at V and 8 bases at J, with 9 bases between. CDR3 length: 12 amino acids. CDR1 is SEHNR, CDR2 FQNEAQ, per germline (reference sequence).

This receptor was identified in a man between 25 and 39 years old with COVID-19, enrolled during active disease. The chain links TRBV7-9 to TRBJ1-2; no clear D gene. Sequenced input: peripheral blood. The CDR3 coding sequence is TGTGCCAGCAGCTTACTAGGTTCCGGCTACACCTTC. It encodes CASSLLGSGYTF.